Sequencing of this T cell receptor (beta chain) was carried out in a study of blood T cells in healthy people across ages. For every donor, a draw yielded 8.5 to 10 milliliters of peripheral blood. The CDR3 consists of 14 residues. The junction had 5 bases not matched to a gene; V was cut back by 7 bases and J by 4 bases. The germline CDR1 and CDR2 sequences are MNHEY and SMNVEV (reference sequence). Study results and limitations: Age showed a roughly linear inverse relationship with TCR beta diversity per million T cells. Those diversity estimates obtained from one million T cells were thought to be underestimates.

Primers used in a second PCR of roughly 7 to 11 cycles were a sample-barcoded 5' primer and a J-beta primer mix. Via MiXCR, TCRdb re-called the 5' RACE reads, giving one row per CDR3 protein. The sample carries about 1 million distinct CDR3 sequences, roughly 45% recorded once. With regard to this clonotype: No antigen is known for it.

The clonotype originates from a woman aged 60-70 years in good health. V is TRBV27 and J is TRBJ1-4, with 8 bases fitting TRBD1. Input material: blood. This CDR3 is CASTDRGSNEKLFF. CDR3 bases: TGTGCCAGCACCGACAGGGGAAGTAATGAAAAACTGTTTTTT.